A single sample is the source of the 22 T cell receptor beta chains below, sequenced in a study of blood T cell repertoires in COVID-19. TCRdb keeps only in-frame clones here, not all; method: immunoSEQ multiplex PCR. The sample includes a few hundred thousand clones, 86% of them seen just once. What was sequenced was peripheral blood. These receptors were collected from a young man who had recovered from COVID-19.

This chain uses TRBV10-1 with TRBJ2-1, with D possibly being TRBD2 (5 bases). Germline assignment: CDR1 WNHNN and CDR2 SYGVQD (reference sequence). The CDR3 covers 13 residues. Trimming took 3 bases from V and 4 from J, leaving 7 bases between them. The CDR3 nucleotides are TGCGCCAGCAGTGATGGAGGTTACAATGAGCAGTTCTTC. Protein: CASSDGGYNEQFF.

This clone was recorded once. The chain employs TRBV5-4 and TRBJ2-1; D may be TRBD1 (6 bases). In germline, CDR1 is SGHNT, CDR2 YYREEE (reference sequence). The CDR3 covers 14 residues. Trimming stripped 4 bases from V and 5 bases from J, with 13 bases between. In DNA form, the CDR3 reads TGTGCCAGCAGCCCACCCCCAGGGGACAATGAGCAGTTCTTC. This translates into CASSPPPGDNEQFF.

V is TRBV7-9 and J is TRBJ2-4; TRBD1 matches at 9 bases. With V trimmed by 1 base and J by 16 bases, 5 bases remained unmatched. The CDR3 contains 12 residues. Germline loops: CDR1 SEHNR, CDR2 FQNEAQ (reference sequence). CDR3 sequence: CASSLVGTGPYF. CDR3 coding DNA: TGTGCCAGCAGCTTAGTAGGGACAGGGCCCTACTTC.

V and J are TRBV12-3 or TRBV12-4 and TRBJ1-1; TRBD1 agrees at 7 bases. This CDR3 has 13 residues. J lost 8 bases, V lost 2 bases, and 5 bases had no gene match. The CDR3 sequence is CASSLLQGFEAFF. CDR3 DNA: TGTGCCAGCAGTTTACTACAGGGGTTCGAAGCTTTCTTT.

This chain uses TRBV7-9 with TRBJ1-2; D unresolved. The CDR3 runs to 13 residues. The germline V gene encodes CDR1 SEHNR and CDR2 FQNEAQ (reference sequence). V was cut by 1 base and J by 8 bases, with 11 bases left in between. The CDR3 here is CASSLERSGGYTF. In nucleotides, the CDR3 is TGTGCCAGCAGCTTAGAAAGGTCGGGGGGCTACACCTTC.

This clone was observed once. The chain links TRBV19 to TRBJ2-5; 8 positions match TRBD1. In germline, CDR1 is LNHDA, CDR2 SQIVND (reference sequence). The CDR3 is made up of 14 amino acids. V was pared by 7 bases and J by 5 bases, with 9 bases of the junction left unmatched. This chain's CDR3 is CASNSDRVSETQYF. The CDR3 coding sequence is TGTGCCAGTAACTCGGACAGGGTATCTGAGACCCAGTACTTC.

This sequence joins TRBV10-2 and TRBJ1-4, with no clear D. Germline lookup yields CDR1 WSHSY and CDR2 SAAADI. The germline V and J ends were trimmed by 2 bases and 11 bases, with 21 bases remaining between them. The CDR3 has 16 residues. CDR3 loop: CASSEPGGVPPRKLFF. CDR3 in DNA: TGCGCCAGCAGTGAGCCCGGCGGGGTTCCCCCGAGGAAACTGTTTTTT.

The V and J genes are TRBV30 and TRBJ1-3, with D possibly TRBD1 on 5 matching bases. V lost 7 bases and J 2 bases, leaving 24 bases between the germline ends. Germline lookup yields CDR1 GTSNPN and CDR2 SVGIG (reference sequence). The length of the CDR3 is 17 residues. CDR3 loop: CAYWGGEGSRAGNTIYF. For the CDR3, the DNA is TGTGCCTACTGGGGAGGGGAGGGAAGTAGGGCTGGAAACACCATATATTTT.

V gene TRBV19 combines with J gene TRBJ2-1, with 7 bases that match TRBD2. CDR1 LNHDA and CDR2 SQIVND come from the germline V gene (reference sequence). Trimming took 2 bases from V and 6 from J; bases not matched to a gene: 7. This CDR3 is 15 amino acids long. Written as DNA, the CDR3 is TGTGCCAGTAGTATAATGTGGGGGGGTGGCAATGAGCAGTTCTTC. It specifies CASSIMWGGGNEQFF.

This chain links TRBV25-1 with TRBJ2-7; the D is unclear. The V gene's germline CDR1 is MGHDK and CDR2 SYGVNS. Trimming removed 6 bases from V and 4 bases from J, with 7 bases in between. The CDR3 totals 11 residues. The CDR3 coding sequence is TGTGCCAGCAGCCTTAATTACGAGCAGTACTTC. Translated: CASSLNYEQYF.

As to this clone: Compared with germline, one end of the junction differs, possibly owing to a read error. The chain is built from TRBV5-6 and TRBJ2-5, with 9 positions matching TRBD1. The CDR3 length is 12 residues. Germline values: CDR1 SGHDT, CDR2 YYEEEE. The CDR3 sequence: CLHRGRWETQYF. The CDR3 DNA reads TGCCTCCACAGGGGGCGCTGGGAGACCCAGTACTTC.

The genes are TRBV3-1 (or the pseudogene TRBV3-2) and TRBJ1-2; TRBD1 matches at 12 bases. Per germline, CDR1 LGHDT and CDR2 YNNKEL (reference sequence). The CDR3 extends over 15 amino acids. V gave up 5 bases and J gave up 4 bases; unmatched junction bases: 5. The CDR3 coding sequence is TGTGCCAGCAGCTCCGGGACAGGGGGCCTCTATGGCTACACCTTC. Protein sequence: CASSSGTGGLYGYTF.

CDR3 DNA sequence: TGCGCCAGCAGCCGCCGACCAACAGGGGCCGGAGGAAACACCATATATTTT. Its protein product is CASSRRPTGAGGNTIYF. The chain is built from TRBV4-1 and TRBJ1-3; 7 bases are a match to TRBD1. The CDR3 runs 17 residues. Germline V lookup: CDR1 MGHRA, CDR2 YSYEKL. The trim removed 4 bases at V and 4 bases at J, leaving 13 bases unmatched.

The CDR3, as DNA: TGTGCCAGCAGACTACAGGGTCCAGACTATGGCTACACCTTC. It yields the protein CASRLQGPDYGYTF. V gene TRBV6-5 combines with J gene TRBJ1-2; D perhaps matches TRBD1 (6 bases). Germline CDR1 is MNHEY and CDR2 is SVGAGI. Trimming took 6 bases from V and 3 from J, leaving 14 bases between them. CDR3 length equals 14 residues.

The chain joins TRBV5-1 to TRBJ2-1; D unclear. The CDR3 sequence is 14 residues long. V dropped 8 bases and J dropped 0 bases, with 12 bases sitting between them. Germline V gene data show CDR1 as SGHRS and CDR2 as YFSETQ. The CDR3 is CASSVPSSYNEQFF. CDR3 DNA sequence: TGCGCCAGTTCTGTCCCTAGCTCCTACAATGAGCAGTTCTTC.

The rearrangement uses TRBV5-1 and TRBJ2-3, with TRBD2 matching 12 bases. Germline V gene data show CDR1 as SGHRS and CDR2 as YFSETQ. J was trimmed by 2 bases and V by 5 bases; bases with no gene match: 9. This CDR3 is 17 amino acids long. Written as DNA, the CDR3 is TGCGCCAGCAGGAGACGGACTAGCGGGACTCTCACAGATACGCAGTATTTT. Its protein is CASRRRTSGTLTDTQYF. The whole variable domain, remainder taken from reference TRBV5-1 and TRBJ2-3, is KAGVTQTPRYLIKTRGQQVTLSCSPISGHRSVSWYQQTPGQGLQFLFEYFSETQRNKGNFPGRFSGRQFSNSRSEMNVSTLELGDSALYLCASRRRTSGTLTDTQYFGPGTRLTVL.

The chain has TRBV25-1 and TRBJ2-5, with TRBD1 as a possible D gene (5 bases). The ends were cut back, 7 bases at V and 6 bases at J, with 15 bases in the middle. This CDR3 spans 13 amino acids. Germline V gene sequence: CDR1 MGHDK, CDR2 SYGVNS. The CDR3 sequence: CASIGQGWKTQYF. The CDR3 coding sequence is TGTGCCAGCATCGGTCAGGGTTGGAAGACCCAGTACTTC. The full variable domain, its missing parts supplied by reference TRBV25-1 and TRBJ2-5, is EADIYQTPRYLVIGTGKKITLECSQTMGHDKMYWYQQDPGMELHLIHYSYGVNSTEKGDLSSESTVSRIRTEHFPLTLESARPSHTSQYLCASIGQGWKTQYFGPGTRLLVL.

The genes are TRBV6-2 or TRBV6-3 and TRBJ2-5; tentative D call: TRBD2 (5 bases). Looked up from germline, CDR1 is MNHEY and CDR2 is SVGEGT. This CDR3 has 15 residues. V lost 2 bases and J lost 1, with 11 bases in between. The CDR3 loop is CASSYRATSQETQYF. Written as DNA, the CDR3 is TGTGCCAGCAGTTACCGGGCTACTAGCCAAGAGACCCAGTACTTC.

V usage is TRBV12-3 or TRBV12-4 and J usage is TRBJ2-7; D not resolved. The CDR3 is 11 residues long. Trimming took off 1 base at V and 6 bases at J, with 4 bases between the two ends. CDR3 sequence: CASSLGAEQYF. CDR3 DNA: TGTGCCAGCAGTTTAGGGGCCGAGCAGTACTTC.

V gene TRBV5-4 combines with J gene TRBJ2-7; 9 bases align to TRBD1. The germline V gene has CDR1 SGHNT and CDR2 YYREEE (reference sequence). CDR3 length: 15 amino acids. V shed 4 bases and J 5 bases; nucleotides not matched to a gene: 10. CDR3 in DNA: TGTGCCAGCAGCACGTACCGACAGGGGGAAGACGAGCAGTACTTC. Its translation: CASSTYRQGEDEQYF.

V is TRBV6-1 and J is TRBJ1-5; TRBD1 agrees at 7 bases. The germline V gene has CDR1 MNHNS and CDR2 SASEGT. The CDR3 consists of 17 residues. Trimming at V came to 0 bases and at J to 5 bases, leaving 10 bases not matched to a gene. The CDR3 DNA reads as TGTGCCAGCAGTGAAGCTCCCCCAGGGGGAGGTTATCAGCCCCAGCATTTT. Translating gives CASSEAPPGGGYQPQHF.

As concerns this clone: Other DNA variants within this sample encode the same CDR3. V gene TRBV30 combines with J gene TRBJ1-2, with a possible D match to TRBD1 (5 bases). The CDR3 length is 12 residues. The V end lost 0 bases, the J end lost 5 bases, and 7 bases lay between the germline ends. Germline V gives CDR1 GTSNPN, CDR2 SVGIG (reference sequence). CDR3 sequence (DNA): TGTGCCTGGAGTGTCCAGGGATATGGCTACACCTTC. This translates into CAWSVQGYGYTF.